One T cell receptor beta chain is described in this entry. Its antigen is still unknown. This sample was included in a study of T cell responses to AZD1222 COVID-19 vaccine. The CDR3 is made up of 15 amino acids. After removal of 5 bases from V and 2 bases from J, the junction contained 7 bases not matched to a gene. CDR1 and CDR2 from the germline V gene are SGHTA and FQGTGA. Broader study findings: White British ancestry dominated among donors, who included more females, and clonal diversity was possibly underestimated. Regions left unmutated in variants are reportedly the target of nearly half of spike-specific TCRs. Researchers took repertoire samples only after the peak T cell response had come. Spike-specific TCR breadth and depth grew following two AZD1222 doses.

Profiled with immunoSEQ multiplex PCR; TCRdb holds only in-frame clones, not every one. The data hold about 150,000 clones, with about 90% observed a single time. This chain uses TRBV7-3 with TRBJ2-3; 7 bases agree with TRBD2. The sequencing here drew on peripheral blood, taken 28 days after the second AZD1222 dose. This TCR came from an adult who received the AZD1222 COVID-19 vaccine. CDR3 nucleotides: TGTGCCAGCAGCGCGGGGACTACCAACACAGATACGCAGTATTTT. Protein product: CASSAGTTNTDTQYF.